This T cell receptor (beta chain) was recovered during a study of blood T cells in healthy people across ages. The study, taken as a whole, reports: A roughly linear fall in TCR beta diversity per million T cells was seen with increasing age.

The V gene's germline CDR1 is SGHRS and CDR2 YFSETQ. V was pared by 4 bases and J by 5 bases, with 15 bases between. This CDR3 is 14 amino acids long. On this clonotype itself: Its antigen is not known.

Then a second PCR, running about 6 to 12 cycles, was carried out with a sample-barcoded 5' primer and a J-beta primer mix. TCRdb recomputed calls from the 5' RACE reads with MiXCR, one row per CDR3 protein. In the table there are approximately 1.5 million distinct CDR3 sequences, about 31% of which are singletons. Input material: blood. This receptor was obtained from a woman under 40 in good health. The chain couples TRBV5-1 to TRBJ2-5, with D possibly matching TRBD1 (6 bases). DNA of the CDR3: TGCGCCAGCAGCCCGGGACAAAGTCTGGAGACCCAGTACTTC. It yields the protein CASSPGQSLETQYF. The variable domain in full, with the rest retrieved from reference TRBV5-1 and TRBJ2-5, is KAGVTQTPRYLIKTRGQQVTLSCSPISGHRSVSWYQQTPGQGLQFLFEYFSETQRNKGNFPGRFSGRQFSNSRSEMNVSTLELGDSALYLCASSPGQSLETQYFGPGTRLLVL.